The clone carrying this T cell receptor (beta chain) was recorded once. This sample was included in a study of blood T cells in healthy people across ages. Germline lookup yields CDR1 DFQATT and CDR2 SNEGSKA (reference sequence). CDR3 size: 17 residues. V shed 5 bases and J 3 bases; nucleotides not matched to a gene: 10. For the second PCR, which ran for about 7 to 12 cycles, a sample-barcoded 5' primer and a J-beta primer mix were used. MiXCR was run by TCRdb on the 5' RACE reads, yielding one entry per CDR3 protein. The sample has roughly 1.9 million distinct CDR3 sequences; 35% to 50% are singletons. Each sample provided at least 5.5 micrograms of extracted total RNA.

Sequencing was done on a sample of blood. This TCR was recovered from a human donor in good health. The V and J genes are TRBV20-1 and TRBJ2-1, with TRBD2 matching over 13 bases. CDR3 sequence (DNA): TGCAGTGCTCCAGGGGGTACTAGCGGGGGGGTCTACAATGAGCAGTTCTTC. It translates to CSAPGGTSGGVYNEQFF.